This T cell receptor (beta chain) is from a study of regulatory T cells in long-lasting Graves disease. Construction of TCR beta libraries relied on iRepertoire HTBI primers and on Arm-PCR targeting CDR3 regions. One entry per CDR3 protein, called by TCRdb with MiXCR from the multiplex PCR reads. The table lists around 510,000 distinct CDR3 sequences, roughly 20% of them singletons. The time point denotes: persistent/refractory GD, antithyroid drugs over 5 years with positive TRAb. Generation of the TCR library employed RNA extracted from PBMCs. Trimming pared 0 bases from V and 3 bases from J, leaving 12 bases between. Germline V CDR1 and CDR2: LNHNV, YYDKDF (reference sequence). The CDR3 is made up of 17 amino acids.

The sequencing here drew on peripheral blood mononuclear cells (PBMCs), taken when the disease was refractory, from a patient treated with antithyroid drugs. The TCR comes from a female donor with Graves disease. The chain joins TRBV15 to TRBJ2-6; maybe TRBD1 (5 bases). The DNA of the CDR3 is TGTGCCACCAGCAGAGAAGTTGTCAGGGTTGGGGCCAACGTCCTGACTTTC. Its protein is CATSREVVRVGANVLTF.